Given below is one TCR beta chain in context. These data are taken from a study of cytomegalovirus exposure and HLA in healthy donors. Study-wide context: Falling in the Caucasian-associated ancestry cluster were about 80% of around 370 genotyped donors.

CDR3 length: 12 residues. Trimming took off 2 bases at V and 4 bases at J, with 4 bases between the two ends. Germline V lookup: CDR1 KGHSH, CDR2 LQKENI. Primers for the PCR totalled 60 Vbeta and 13 Jbeta. Profiling relied on immunoSEQ multiplex PCR, and the TCRdb table lists in-frame clones only, not all of them. This table lists 80,000 to 95,000 clones. The V call is TRBV18, the J call TRBJ2-3; unclear D gene. Sequenced: PBMCs. This clonotype was sampled from a woman aged 30 to 39 in good health and CMV-seronegative. This CDR3 reads CASSPFADTQYF. The DNA for the CDR3 is TGTGCCAGCTCACCATTCGCAGATACGCAGTATTTT.